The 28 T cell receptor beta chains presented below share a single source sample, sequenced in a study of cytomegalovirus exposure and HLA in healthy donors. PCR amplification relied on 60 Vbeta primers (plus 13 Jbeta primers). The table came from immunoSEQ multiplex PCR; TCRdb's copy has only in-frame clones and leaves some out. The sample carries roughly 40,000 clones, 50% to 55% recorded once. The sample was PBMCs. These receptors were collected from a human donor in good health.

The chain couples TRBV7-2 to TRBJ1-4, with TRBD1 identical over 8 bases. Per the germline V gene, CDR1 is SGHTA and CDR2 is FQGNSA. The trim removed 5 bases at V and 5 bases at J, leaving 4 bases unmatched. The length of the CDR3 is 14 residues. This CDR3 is CASSPRTGNEKLFF. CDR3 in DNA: TGTGCCAGCAGCCCACGGACAGGGAATGAAAAACTGTTTTTT. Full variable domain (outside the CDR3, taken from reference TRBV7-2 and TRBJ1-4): GAGVSQSPSNKVTEKGKDVELRCDPISGHTALYWYRQSLGQGLEFLIYFQGNSAPDKSGLPSDRFSAERTGGSVSTLTIQRTQQEDSAVYLCASSPRTGNEKLFFGSGTQLSVL.

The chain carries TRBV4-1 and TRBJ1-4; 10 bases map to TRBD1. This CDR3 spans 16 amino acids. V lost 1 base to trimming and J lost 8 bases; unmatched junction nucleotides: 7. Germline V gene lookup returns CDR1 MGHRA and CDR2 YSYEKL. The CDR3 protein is CASSQAGTGAGEKLFF. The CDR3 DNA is TGCGCCAGCAGCCAAGCGGGGACAGGGGCGGGGGAAAAACTGTTTTTT.

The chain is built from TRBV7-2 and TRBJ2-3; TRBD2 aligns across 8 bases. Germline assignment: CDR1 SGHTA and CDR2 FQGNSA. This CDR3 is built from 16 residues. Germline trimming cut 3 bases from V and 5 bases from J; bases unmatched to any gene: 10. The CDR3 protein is CASSFKSGGFEDTQYF. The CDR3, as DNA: TGTGCCAGCAGCTTCAAGAGCGGGGGCTTCGAAGATACGCAGTATTTT.

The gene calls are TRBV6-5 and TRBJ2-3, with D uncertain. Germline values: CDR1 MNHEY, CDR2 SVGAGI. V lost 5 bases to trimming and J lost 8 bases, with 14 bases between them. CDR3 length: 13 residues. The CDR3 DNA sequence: TGTGCCAGCAGTCGCGAACTATACGGTACGCAGTATTTT. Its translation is CASSRELYGTQYF.

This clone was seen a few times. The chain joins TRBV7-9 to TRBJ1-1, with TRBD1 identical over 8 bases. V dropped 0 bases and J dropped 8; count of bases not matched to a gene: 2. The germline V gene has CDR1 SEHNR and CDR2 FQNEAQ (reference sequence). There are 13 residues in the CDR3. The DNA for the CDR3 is TGTGCCAGCAGCTTAGCCAGGGGGCTCGAAGCTTTCTTT. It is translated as CASSLARGLEAFF.

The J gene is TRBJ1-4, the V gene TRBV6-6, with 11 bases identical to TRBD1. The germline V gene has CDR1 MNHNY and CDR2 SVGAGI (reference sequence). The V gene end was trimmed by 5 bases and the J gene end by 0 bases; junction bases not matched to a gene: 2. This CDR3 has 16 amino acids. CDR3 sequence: CASSRTGGSTNEKLFF. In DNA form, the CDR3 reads TGTGCCAGCAGTAGGACAGGGGGCTCAACTAATGAAAAACTGTTTTTT.

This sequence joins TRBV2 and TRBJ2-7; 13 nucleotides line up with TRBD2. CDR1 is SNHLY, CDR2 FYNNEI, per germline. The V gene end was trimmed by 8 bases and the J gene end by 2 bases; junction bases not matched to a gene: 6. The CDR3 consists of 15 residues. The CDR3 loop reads CASRRGLAGAYEQYF. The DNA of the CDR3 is TGTGCCAGCCGAAGAGGACTAGCGGGAGCCTACGAGCAGTACTTC.

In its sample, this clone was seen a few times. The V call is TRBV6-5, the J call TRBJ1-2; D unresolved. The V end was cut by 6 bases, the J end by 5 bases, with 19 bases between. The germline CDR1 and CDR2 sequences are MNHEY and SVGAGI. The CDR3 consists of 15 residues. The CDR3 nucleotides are TGTGCCAGCAGACCGCGGGTGTTTTCTGATTATGGCTACACCTTC. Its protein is CASRPRVFSDYGYTF.

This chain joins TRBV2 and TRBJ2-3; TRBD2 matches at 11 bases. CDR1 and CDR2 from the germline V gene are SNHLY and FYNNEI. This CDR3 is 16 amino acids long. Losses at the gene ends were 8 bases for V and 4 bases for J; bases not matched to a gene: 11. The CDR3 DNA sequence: TGTGCCAGCGGGGTCTGGACTAGCGGGTCACCAGATACGCAGTATTTT. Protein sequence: CASGVWTSGSPDTQYF.

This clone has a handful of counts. CDR3 amino acids: CASSWTSTDTQYF. The CDR3 region has the DNA TGTGCCAGCAGCTGGACTAGCACAGATACGCAGTATTTT. The chain links TRBV7-3 to TRBJ2-3, with a weak D call TRBD2 (5 bases). The V and J ends lost 4 bases and 0 bases respectively, with 5 bases between them. The CDR3 runs to 13 residues. The V gene's germline CDR1 is SGHTA and CDR2 FQGTGA.

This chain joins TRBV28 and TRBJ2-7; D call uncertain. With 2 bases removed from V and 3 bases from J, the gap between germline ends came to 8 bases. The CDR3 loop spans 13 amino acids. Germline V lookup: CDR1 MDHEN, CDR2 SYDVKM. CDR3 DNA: TGTGCCAGCAGTTTAAACAGTGGCTACGAGCAGTACTTC. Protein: CASSLNSGYEQYF.

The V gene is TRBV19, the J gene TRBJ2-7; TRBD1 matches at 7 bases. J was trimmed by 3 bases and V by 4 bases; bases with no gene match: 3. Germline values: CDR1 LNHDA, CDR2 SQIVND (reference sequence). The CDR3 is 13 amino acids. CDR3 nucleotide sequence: TGTGCCAGTAGTAGACAGGGTTACTACGAGCAGTACTTC. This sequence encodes CASSRQGYYEQYF. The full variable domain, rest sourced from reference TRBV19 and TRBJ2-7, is DGGITQSPKYLFRKEGQNVTLSCEQNLNHDAMYWYRQDPGQGLRLIYYSQIVNDFQKGDIAEGYSVSREKKESFPLTVTSAQKNPTAFYLCASSRQGYYEQYFGPGTRLTVT.

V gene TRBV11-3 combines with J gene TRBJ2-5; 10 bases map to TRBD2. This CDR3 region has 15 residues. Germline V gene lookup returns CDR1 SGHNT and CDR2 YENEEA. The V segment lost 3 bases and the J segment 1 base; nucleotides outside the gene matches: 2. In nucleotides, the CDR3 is TGTGCCAGCAGCTTCAGGACTAGCGGCCAAGAGACCCAGTACTTC. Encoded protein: CASSFRTSGQETQYF.

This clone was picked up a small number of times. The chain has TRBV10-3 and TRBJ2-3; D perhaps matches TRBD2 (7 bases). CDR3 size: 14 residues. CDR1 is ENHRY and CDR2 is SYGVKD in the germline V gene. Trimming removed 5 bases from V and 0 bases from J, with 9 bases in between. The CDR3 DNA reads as TGTGCCATCAGTCGGGGGGCTAGCACAGATACGCAGTATTTT. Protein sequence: CAISRGASTDTQYF.

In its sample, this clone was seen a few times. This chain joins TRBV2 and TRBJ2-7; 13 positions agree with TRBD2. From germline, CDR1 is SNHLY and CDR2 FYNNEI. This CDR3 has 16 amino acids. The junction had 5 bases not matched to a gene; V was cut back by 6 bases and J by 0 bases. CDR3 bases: TGTGCCAGCAGATATGGACTAGCGGGAGTCTCCTACGAGCAGTACTTC. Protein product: CASRYGLAGVSYEQYF.

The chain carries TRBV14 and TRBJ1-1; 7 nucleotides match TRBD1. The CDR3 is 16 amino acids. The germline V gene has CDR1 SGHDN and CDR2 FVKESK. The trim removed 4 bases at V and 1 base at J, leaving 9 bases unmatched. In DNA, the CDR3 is TGTGCCAGCAGCCCGTCGACAGGGAGGACGAACACTGAAGCTTTCTTT. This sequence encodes CASSPSTGRTNTEAFF.

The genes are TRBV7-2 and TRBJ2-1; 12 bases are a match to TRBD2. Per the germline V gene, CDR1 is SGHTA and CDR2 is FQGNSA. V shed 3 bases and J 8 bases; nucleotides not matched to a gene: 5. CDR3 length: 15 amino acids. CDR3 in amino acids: CASSFPSSGRDEQFF. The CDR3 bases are TGTGCCAGCAGCTTTCCCTCTAGCGGGAGGGATGAGCAGTTCTTC.

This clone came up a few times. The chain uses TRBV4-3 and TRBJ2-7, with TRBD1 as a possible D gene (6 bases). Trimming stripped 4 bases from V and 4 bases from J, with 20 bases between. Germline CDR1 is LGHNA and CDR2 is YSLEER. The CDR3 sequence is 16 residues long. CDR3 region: CASSRSFSGTPYEQYF. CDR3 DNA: TGCGCCAGCAGCCGGAGCTTCTCCGGGACACCTTACGAGCAGTACTTC.

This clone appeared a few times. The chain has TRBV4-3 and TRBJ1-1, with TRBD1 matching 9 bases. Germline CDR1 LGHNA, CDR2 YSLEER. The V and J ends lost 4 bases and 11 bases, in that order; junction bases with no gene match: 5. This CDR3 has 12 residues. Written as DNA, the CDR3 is TGCGCCAGCAGCCGGGGACAGGGAGGGGCTTTCTTT. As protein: CASSRGQGGAFF.

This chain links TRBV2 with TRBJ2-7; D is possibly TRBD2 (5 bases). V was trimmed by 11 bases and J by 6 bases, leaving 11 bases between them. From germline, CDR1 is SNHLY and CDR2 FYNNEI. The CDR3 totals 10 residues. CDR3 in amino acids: CASRRAEQYF. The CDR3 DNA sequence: TGTGCCTCCCGGCGGGCCGAGCAGTACTTC.

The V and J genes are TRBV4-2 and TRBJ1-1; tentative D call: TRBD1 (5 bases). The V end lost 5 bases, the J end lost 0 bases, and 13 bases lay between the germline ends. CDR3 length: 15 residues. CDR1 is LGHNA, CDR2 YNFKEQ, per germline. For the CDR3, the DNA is TGTGCCAGCAGCGACTCTGACAGACTGAACACTGAAGCTTTCTTT. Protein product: CASSDSDRLNTEAFF.

The CDR3 loop reads CASSRLGTNTGELFF. The CDR3 DNA sequence: TGTGCCAGTAGCCGACTTGGGACAAACACCGGGGAGCTGTTTTTT. The genes are TRBV19 and TRBJ2-2; possibly TRBD1 for D (6 bases). Trimming removed 6 bases at V and 2 bases at J, with 13 bases between. The CDR3 runs to 15 residues. The V gene's germline CDR1 is LNHDA and CDR2 SQIVND (reference sequence).

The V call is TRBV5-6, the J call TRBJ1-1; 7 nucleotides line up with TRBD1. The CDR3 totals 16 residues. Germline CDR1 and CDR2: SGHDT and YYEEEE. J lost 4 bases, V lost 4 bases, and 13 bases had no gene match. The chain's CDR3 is CASSPGGGSLGTEAFF. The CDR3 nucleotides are TGTGCCAGCAGCCCTGGAGGGGGCTCGTTGGGCACTGAAGCTTTCTTT.

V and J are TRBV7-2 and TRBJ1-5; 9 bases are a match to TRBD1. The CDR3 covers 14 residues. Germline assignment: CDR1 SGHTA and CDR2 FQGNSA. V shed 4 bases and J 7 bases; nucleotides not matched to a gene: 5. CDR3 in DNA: TGTGCCAGCAGCTACCGGACAGGGGACCAGCCCCAGCATTTT. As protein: CASSYRTGDQPQHF.

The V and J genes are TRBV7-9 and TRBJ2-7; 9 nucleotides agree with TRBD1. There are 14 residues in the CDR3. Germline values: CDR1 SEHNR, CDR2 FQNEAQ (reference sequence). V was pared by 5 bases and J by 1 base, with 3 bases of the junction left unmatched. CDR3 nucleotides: TGTGCCAGCAGCGCGGGACAGGGTTCCTACGAGCAGTACTTC. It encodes CASSAGQGSYEQYF.

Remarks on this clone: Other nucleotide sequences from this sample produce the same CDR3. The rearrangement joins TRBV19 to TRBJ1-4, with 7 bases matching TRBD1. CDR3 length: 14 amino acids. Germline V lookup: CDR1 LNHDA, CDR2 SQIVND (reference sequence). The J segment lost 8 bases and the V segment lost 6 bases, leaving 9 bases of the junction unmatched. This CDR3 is CASRGGRGREKLFF. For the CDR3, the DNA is TGTGCCAGTAGAGGGGGCAGGGGAAGGGAAAAACTGTTTTTT.

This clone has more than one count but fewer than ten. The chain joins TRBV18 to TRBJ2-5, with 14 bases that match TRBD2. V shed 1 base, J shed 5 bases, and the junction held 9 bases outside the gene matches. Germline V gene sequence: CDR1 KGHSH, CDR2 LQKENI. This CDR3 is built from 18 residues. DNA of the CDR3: TGTGCCAGCTCACCACGTGGACTAGCGGGAGGCTTCGGGGAGACCCAGTACTTC. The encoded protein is CASSPRGLAGGFGETQYF. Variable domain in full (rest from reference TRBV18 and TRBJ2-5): NAGVMQNPRHLVRRRGQEARLRCSPMKGHSHVYWYRQLPEEGLKFMVYLQKENIIDESGMPKERFSAEFPKEGPSILRIQQVVRGDSAAYFCASSPRGLAGGFGETQYFGPGTRLLVL.

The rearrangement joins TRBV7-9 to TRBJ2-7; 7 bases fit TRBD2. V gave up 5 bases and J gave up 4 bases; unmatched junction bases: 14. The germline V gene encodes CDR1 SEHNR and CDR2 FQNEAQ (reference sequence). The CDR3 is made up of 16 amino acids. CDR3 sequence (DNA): TGTGCCAGCAGCAAGGTCGTAGCGGGTAGTATTTACGAGCAGTACTTC. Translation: CASSKVVAGSIYEQYF. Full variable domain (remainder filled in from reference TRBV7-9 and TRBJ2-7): DTGVSQNPRHKITKRGQNVTFRCDPISEHNRLYWYRQTLGQGPEFLTYFQNEAQLEKSRLLSDRFSAERPKGSFSTLEIQRTEQGDSAMYLCASSKVVAGSIYEQYFGPGTRLTVT.